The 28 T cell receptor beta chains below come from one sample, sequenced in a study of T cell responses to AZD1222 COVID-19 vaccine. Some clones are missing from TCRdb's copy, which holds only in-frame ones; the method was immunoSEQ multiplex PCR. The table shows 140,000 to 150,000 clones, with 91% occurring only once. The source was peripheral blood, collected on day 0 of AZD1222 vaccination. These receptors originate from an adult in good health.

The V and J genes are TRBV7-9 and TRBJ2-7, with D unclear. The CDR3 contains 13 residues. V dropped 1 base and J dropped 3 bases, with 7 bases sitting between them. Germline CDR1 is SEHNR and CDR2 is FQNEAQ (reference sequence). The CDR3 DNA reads TGTGCCAGCAGCTTAGTGCAGAGCTACGAGCAGTACTTC. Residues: CASSLVQSYEQYF.

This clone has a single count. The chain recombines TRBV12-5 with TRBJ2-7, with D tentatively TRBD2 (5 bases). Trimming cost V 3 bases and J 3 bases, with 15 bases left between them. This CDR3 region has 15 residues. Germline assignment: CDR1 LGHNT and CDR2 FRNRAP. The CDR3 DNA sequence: TGTGCTAGTGGTTTTTCTAGCCTAAGGGTCTACGAGCAGTACTTC. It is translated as CASGFSSLRVYEQYF.

The CDR3 loop reads CAISGLRGSSTDTQYF. The CDR3 DNA follows: TGTGCCATCAGTGGTCTGCGGGGGTCTAGCACAGATACGCAGTATTTT. The chain carries TRBV10-3 and TRBJ2-3; 7 nucleotides agree with TRBD2. In germline, CDR1 is ENHRY, CDR2 SYGVKD. The CDR3 loop spans 16 amino acids. The V gene end was trimmed by 4 bases and the J gene end by 0 bases; junction bases not matched to a gene: 7.

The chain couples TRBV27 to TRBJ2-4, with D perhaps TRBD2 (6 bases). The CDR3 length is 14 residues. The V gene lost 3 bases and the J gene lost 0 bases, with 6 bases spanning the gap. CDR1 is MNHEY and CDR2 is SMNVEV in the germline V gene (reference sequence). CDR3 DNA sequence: TGTGCCAGCAGTTTCGGGGGAGCCAAAAACATTCAGTACTTC. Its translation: CASSFGGAKNIQYF.

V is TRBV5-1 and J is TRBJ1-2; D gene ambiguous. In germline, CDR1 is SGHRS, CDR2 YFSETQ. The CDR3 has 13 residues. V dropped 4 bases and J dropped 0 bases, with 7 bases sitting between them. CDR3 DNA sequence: TGCGCCAGCAGCGGGCAGACTAACTATGGCTACACCTTC. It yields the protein CASSGQTNYGYTF.

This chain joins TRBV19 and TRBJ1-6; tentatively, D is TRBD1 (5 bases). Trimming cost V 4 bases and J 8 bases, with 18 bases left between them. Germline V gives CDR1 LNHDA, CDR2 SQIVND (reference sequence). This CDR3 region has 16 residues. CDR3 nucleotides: TGTGCCAGTAGTAAATCACCGACAGCGGTTGATTCACCCCTCCACTTT. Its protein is CASSKSPTAVDSPLHF.

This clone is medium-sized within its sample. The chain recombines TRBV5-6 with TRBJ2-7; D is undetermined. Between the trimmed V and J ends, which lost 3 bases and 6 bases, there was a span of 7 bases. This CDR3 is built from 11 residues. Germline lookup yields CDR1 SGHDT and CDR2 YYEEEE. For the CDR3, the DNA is TGTGCCAGCAGCTCGTCTGTCGAGCAGTACTTC. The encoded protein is CASSSSVEQYF. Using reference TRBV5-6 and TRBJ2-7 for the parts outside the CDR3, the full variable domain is DAGVTQSPTHLIKTRGQQVTLRCSPKSGHDTVSWYQQALGQGPQFIFQYYEEEERQRGNFPDRFSGHQFPNYSSELNVNALLLGDSALYLCASSSSVEQYFGPGTRLTVT.

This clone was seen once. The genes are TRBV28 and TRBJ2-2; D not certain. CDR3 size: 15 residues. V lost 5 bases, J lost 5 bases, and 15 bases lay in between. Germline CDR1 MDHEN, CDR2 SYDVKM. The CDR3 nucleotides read TGTGCCAGCAGTCCCAGCAGTCAGAAGACCGGGGAGCTGTTTTTT. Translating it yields CASSPSSQKTGELFF.

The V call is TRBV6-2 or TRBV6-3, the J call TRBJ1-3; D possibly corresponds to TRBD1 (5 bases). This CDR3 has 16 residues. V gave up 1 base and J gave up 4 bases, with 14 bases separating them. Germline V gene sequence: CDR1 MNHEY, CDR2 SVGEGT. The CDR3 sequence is CASSYWDGKGGNTIYF. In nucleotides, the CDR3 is TGTGCCAGCAGTTACTGGGACGGTAAAGGGGGAAACACCATATATTTT.

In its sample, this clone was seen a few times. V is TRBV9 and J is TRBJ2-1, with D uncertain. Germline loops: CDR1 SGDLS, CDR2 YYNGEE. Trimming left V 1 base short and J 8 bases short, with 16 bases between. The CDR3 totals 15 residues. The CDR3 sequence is CASSVIGFHTDEQFF. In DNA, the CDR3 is TGTGCCAGCAGCGTAATAGGGTTTCATACGGATGAGCAGTTCTTC.

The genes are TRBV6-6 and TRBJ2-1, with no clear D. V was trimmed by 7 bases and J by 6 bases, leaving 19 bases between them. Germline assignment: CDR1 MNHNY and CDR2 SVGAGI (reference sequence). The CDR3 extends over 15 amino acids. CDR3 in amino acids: CASTPSGGDTNEQFF. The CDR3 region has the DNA TGTGCCAGCACTCCCTCCGGTGGGGATACCAATGAGCAGTTCTTC.

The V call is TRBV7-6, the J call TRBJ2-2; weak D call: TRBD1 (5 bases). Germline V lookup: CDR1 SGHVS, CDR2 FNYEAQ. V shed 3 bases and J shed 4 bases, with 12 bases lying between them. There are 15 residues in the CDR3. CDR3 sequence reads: CASSFRTSGTGELFF. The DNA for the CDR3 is TGTGCCAGCAGCTTCCGGACATCTGGCACCGGGGAGCTGTTTTTT.

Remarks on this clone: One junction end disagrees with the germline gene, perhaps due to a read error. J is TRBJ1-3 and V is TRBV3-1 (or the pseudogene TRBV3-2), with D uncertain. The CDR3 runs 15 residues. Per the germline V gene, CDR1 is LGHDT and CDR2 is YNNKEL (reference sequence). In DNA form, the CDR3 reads TGTGCCAGCAGCAAAGAGAACTTCTCTGGAAACACCATATATTTT. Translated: CASSKENFSGNTIYF.

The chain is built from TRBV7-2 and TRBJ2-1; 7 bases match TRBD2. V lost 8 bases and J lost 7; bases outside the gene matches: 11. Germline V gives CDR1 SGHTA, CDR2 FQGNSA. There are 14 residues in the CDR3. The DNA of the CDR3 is TGTGCCAGCGTTCGGGACTACGGGTCGAATGAGCAGTTCTTC. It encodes CASVRDYGSNEQFF. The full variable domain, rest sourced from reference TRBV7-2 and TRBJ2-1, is GAGVSQSPSNKVTEKGKDVELRCDPISGHTALYWYRQSLGQGLEFLIYFQGNSAPDKSGLPSDRFSAERTGGSVSTLTIQRTQQEDSAVYLCASVRDYGSNEQFFGPGTRLTVL.

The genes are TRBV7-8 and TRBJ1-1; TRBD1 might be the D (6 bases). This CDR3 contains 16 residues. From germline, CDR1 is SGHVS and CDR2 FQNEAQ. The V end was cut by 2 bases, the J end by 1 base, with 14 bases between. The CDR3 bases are TGTGCCAGCAGCTTATTGTCCAGGGGTGGGAACACTGAAGCTTTCTTT. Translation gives CASSLLSRGGNTEAFF.

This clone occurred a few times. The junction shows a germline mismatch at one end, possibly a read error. The chain's CDR3 is CASTPSENTIYF. CDR3 nucleotide sequence: TGTGCCAGCACCCCGTCTGAAAACACCATATATTTT. The rearrangement joins TRBV12-3 or TRBV12-4 to TRBJ1-3; D not certain. The CDR3 has 12 amino acids.

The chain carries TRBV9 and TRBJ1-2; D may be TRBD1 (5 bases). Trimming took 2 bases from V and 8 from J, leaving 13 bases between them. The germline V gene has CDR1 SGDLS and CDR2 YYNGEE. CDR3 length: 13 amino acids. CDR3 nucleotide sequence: TGTGCCAGCAGCGTCGACCCTCGGGGGGGCTACACCTTC. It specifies CASSVDPRGGYTF.

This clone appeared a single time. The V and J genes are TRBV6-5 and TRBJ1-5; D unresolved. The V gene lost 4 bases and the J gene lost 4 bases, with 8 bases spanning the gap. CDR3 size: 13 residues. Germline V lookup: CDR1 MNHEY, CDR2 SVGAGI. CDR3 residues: CASSFGLNQPQHF. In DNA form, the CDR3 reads TGTGCCAGCAGTTTCGGGCTGAATCAGCCCCAGCATTTT.

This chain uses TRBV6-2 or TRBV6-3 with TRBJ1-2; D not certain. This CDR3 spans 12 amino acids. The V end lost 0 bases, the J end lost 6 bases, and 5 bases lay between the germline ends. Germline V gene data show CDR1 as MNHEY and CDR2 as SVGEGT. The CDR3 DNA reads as TGTGCCAGCAGTTACTCTACAGATGGCTACACCTTC. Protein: CASSYSTDGYTF.

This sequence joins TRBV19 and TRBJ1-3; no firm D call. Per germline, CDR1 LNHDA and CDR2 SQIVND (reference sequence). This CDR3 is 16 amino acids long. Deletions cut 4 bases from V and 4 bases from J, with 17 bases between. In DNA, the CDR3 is TGTGCCAGTAGTAAATCCAGGCAGGAGCCAGGAAACACCATATATTTT. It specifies CASSKSRQEPGNTIYF.

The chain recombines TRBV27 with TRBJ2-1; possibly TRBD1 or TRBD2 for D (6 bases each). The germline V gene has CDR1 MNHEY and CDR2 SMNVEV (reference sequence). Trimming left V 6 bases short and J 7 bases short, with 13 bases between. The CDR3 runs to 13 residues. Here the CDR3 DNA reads TGTGCCAGCAGCCTTACGGGGGCAAATGAGCAGTTCTTC. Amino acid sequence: CASSLTGANEQFF.

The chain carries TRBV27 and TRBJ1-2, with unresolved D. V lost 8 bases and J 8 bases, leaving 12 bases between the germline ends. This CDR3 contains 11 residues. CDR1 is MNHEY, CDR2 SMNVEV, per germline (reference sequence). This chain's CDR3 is CASSRGGGYTF. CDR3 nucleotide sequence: TGTGCCAGCTCCCGGGGAGGAGGCTACACCTTC.

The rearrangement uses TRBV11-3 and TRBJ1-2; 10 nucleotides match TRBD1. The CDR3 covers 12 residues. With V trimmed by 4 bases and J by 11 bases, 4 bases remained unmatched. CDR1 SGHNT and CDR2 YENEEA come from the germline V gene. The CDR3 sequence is CASSSRQGAYTF. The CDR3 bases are TGTGCCAGCAGCTCGAGACAGGGGGCGTACACCTTC.

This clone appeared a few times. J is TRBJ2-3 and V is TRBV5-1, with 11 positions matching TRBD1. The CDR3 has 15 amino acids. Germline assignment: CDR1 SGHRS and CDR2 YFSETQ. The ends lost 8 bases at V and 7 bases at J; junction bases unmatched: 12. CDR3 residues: CARWTGGAGSNTQYF. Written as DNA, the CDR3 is TGCGCCAGATGGACAGGGGGCGCAGGTTCTAATACGCAGTATTTT.

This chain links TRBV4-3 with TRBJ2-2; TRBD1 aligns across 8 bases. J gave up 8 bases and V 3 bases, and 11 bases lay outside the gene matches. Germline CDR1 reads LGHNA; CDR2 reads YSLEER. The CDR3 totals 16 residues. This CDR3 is CASSQLGQGVLGELFF. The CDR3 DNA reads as TGCGCCAGCAGCCAGCTTGGACAGGGAGTATTGGGGGAGCTGTTTTTT.

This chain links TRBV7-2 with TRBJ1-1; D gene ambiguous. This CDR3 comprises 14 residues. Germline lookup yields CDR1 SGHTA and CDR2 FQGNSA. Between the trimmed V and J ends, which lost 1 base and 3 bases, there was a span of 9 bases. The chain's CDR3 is CASSLVGGDTEAFF. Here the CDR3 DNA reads TGTGCCAGCAGCTTAGTCGGTGGGGACACTGAAGCTTTCTTT. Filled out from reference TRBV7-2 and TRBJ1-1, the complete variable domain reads GAGVSQSPSNKVTEKGKDVELRCDPISGHTALYWYRQSLGQGLEFLIYFQGNSAPDKSGLPSDRFSAERTGGSVSTLTIQRTQQEDSAVYLCASSLVGGDTEAFFGQGTRLTVV.

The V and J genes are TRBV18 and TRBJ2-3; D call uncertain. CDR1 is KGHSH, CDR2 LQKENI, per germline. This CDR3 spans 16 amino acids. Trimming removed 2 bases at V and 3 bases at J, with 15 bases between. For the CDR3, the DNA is TGTGCCAGCTCACCAAACTCGGAAAGGGCGACAGATACGCAGTATTTT. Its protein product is CASSPNSERATDTQYF. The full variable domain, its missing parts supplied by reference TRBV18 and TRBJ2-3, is NAGVMQNPRHLVRRRGQEARLRCSPMKGHSHVYWYRQLPEEGLKFMVYLQKENIIDESGMPKERFSAEFPKEGPSILRIQQVVRGDSAAYFCASSPNSERATDTQYFGPGTRLTVL.

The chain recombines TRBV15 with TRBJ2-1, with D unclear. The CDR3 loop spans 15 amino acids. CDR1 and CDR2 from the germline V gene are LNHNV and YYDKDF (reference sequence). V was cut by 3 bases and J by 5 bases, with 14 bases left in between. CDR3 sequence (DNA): TGTGCCACCAGCAGTCGGAAGCCGGAACACAATGAGCAGTTCTTC. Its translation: CATSSRKPEHNEQFF. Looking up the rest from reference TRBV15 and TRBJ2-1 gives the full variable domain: DAMVIQNPRYQVTQFGKPVTLSCSQTLNHNVMYWYQQKSSQAPKLLFHYYDKDFNNEADTPDNFQSRRPNTSFCFLDIRSPGLGDTAMYLCATSSRKPEHNEQFFGPGTRLTVL.